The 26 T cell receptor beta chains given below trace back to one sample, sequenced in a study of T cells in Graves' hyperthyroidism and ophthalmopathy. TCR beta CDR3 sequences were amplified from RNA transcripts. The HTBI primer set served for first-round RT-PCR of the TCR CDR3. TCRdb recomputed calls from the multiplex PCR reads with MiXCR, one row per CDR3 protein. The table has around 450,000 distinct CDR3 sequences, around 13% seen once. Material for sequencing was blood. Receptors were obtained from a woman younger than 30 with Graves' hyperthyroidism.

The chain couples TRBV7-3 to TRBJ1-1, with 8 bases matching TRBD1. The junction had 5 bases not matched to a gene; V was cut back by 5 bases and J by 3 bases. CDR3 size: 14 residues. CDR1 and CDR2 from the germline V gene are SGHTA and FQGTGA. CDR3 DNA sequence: TGTGCCAGCAGCCCGACAGGGGCTGACACTGAAGCTTTCTTT. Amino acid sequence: CASSPTGADTEAFF.

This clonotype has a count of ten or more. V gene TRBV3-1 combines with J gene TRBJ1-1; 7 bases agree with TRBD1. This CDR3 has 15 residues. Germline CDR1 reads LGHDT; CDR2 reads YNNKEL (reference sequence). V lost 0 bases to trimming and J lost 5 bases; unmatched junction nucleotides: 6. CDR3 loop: CASSQEPGGRTEAFF. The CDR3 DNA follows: TGTGCCAGCAGCCAAGAGCCAGGGGGTAGGACTGAAGCTTTCTTT.

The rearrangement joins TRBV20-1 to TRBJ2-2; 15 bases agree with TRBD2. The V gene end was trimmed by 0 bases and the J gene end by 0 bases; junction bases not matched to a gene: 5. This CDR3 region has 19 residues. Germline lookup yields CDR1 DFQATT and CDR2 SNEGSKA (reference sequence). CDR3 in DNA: TGCAGTGCTAGAGATAGAGGACTAGCGGGAGGGCCGAACACCGGGGAGCTGTTTTTT. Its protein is CSARDRGLAGGPNTGELFF.

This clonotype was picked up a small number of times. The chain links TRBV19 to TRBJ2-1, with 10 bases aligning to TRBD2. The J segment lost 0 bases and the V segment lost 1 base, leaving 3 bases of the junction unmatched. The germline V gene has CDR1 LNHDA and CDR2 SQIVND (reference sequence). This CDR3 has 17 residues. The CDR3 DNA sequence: TGTGCCAGTAGTATAGGTGCTAGCGGGAGCTCCTACAATGAGCAGTTCTTC. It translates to CASSIGASGSSYNEQFF.

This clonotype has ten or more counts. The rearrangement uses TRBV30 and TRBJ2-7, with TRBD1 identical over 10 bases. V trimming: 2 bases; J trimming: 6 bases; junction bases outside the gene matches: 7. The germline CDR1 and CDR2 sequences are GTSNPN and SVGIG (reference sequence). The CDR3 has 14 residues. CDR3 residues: CAWSTGTGATEQYF. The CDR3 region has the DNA TGTGCCTGGAGTACCGGGACAGGGGCGACCGAGCAGTACTTC.

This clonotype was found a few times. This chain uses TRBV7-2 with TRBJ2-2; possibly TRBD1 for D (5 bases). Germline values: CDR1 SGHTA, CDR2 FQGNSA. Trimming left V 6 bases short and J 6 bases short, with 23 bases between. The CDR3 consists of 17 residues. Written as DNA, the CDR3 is TGTGCCAGCAGTTCTCCCGGCAGGGCCTTCGTTTCCGGGGAGCTGTTTTTT. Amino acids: CASSSPGRAFVSGELFF.

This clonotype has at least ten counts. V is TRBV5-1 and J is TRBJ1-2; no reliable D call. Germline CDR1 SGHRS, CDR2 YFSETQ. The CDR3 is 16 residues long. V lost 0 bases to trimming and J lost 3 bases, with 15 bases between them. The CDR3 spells CASSLEGRSPYYGYTF. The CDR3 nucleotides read TGCGCCAGCAGCTTGGAAGGCCGGAGCCCTTACTATGGCTACACCTTC.

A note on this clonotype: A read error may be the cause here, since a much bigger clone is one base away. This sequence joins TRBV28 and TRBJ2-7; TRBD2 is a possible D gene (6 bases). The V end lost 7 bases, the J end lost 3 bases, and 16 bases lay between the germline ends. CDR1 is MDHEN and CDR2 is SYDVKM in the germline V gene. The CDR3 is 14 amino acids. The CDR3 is CASKNAGGRYEQYF. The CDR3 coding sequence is TGTGCCAGCAAGAACGCCGGGGGTCGCTACGAGCAGTACTTC.

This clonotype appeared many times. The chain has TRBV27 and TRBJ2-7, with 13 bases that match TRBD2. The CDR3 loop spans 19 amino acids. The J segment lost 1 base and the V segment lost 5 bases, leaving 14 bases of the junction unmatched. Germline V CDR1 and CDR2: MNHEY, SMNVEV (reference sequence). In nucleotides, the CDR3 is TGTGCCAGCAGTGCCCCCTCCGGGACTAGCGGGAAACAATCCTACGAGCAGTACTTC. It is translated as CASSAPSGTSGKQSYEQYF.

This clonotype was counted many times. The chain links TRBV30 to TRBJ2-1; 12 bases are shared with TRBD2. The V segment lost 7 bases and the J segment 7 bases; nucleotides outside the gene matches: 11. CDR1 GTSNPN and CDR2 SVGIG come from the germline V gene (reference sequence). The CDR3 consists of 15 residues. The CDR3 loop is CAYSGTSGRYNEQFF. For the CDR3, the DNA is TGTGCCTATTCGGGCACTAGCGGGAGGTATAATGAGCAGTTCTTC.

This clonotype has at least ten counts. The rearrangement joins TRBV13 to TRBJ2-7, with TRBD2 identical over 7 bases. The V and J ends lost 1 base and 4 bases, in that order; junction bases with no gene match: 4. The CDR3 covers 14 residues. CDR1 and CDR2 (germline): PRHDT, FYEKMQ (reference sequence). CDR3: CASSLAGGRYEQYF. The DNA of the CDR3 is TGTGCCAGCAGCTTAGCCGGGGGGAGGTACGAGCAGTACTTC.

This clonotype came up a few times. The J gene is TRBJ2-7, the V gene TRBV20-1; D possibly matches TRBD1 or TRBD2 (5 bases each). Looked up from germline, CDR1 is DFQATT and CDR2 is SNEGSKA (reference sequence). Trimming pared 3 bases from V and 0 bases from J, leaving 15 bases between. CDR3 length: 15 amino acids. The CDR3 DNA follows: TGCAGTGCTAGGGGTAAGGGGAGCTTCTCCTACGAGCAGTACTTC. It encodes CSARGKGSFSYEQYF.

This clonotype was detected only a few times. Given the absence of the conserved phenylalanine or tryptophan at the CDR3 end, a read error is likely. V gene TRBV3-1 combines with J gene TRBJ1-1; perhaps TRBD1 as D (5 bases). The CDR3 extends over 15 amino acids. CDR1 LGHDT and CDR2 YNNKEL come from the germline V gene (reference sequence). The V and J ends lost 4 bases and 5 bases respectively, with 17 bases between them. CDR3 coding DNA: TGTGCCAGCAGCCCCCAACCTCCGGGACGGACTGAAGCTTTCCTT. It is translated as CASSPQPPGRTEAFL.

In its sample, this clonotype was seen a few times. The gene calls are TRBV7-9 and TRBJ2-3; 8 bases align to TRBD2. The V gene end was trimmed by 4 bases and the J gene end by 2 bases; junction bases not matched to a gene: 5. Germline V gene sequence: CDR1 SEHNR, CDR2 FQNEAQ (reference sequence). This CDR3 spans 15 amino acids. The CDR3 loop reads CASSSSGLDTDTQYF. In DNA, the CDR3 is TGTGCCAGCAGCTCGTCGGGACTAGACACAGATACGCAGTATTTT. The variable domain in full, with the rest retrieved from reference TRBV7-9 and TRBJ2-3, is DTGVSQNPRHKITKRGQNVTFRCDPISEHNRLYWYRQTLGQGPEFLTYFQNEAQLEKSRLLSDRFSAERPKGSFSTLEIQRTEQGDSAMYLCASSSSGLDTDTQYFGPGTRLTVL.

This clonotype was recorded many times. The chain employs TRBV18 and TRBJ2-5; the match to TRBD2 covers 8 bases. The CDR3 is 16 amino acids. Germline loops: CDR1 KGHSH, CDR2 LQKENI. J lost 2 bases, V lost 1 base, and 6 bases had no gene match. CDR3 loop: CASSPRAGARQETQYF. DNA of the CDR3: TGTGCCAGCTCACCACGAGCGGGAGCGCGGCAAGAGACCCAGTACTTC.

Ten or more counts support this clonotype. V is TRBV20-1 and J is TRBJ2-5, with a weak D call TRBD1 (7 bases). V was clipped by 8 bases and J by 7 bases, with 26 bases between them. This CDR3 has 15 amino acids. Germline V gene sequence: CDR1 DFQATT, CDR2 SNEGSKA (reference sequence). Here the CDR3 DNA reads TGCAGTCCTCGCGGCGGGGCAGGGGGAGTCGGGACCCAGTACTTC. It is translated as CSPRGGAGGVGTQYF.

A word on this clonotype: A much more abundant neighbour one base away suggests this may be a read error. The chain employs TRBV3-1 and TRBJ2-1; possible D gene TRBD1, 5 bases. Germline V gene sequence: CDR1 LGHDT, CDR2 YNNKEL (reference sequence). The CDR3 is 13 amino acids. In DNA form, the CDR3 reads TGTGCCACCAGCCAATTTAAAGGGGCGGAGCAGTTCTTC. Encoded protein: CATSQFKGAEQFF.

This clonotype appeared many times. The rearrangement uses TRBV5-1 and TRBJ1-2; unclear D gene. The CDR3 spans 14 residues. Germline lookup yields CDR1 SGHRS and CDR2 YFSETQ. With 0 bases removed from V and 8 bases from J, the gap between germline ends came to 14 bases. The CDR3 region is CASSLETGVEGYTF. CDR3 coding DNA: TGCGCCAGCAGCTTGGAAACCGGGGTGGAAGGCTACACCTTC.

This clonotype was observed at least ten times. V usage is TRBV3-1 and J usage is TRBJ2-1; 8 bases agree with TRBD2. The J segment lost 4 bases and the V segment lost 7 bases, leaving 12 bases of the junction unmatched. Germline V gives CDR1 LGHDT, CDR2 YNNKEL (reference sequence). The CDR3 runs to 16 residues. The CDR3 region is CASKPGGRAQYNEQFF. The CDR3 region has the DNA TGTGCCAGCAAACCGGGGGGGAGGGCCCAGTACAATGAGCAGTTCTTC.

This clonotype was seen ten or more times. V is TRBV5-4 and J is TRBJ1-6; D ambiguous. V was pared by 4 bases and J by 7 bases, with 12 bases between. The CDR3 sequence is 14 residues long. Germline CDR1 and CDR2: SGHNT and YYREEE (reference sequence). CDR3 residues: CASSPGWINSPLHF. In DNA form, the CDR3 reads TGTGCCAGCAGCCCCGGGTGGATAAATTCACCCCTCCACTTT. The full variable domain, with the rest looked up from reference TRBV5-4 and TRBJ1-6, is ETGVTQSPTHLIKTRGQQVTLRCSSQSGHNTVSWYQQALGQGPQFIFQYYREEENGRGNFPPRFSGLQFPNYSSELNVNALELDDSALYLCASSPGWINSPLHFGNGTRLTVT.

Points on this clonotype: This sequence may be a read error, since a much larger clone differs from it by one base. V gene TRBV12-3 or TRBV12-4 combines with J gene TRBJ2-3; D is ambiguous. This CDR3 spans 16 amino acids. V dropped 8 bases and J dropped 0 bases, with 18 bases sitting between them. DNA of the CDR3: TGTGCCAGCGGTCCGCCCCAGACGCCTAGCACAGATACGCAGTATTTT. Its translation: CASGPPQTPSTDTQYF.

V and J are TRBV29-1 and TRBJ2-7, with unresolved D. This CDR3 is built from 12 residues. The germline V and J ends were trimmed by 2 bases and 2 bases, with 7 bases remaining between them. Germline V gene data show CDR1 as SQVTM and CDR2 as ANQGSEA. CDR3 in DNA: TGCAGCGTTGAAAGGCAGCCCTACGAGCAGTACTTC. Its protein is CSVERQPYEQYF.

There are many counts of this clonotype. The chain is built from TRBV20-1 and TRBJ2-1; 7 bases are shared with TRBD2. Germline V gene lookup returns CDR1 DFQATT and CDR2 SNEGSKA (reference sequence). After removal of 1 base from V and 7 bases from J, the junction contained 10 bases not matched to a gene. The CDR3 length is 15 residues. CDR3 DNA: TGCAGTGCTAGAGGCGAGGGAGGGCCCCGGAATGAGCAGTTCTTC. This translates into CSARGEGGPRNEQFF.

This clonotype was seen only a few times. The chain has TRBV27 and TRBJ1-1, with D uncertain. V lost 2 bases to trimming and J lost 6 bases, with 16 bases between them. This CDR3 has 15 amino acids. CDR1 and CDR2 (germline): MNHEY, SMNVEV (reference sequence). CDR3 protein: CASSLIGFSVAEAFF. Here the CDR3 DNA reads TGTGCCAGCAGTTTAATCGGGTTTTCGGTGGCTGAAGCTTTCTTT.

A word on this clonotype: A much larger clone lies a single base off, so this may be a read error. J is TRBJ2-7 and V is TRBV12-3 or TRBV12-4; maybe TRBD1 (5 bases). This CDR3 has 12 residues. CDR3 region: CASSPGFYKQYF. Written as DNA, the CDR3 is TGTGCCAGCAGTCCAGGGTTCTACAAGCAGTACTTC.

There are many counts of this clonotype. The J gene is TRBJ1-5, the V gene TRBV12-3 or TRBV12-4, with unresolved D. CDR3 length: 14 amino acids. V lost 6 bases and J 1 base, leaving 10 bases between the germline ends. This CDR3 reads CASSPARSNQPQHF. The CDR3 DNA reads TGTGCCAGCAGCCCCGCAAGGAGCAATCAGCCCCAGCATTTT.